The clone carrying this T cell receptor (beta chain) appeared a few times. This specimen comes from a study of blood T cell repertoires in COVID-19. The CDR3 spans 11 residues. Germline CDR1 is SNHLY and CDR2 is FYNNEI. The ends were cut back, 10 bases at V and 10 bases at J, with 11 bases in the middle. Using immunoSEQ multiplex PCR, the repertoire was profiled, and TCRdb retains in-frame clones only, with some absent. The table has about 260,000 clones, under 90% seen once. This study enrolled people aged about 18 to 100 from about two dozen US geographic areas. Sequenced: PBMCs or T cells enriched from blood (not recorded which). The clonotype was recovered from a man aged 25-40 years with acute COVID-19. The chain employs TRBV2 and TRBJ1-6; no clear D gene. CDR3 amino acids: CATAGRSPLHF. The CDR3 DNA follows: TGTGCCACAGCGGGTCGATCACCCCTCCACTTT. Full variable domain (remainder filled in from reference TRBV2 and TRBJ1-6): EPEVTQTPSHQVTQMGQEVILRCVPISNHLYFYWYRQILGQKVEFLVSFYNNEISEKSEIFDDQFSVERPDGSNFTLKIRSTKLEDSAMYFCATAGRSPLHFGNGTRLTVT.